This passage covers 27 T cell receptor beta chains from one sample sequenced in a study of T cells in Graves' hyperthyroidism and ophthalmopathy. Amplification targeted TCR beta CDR3 regions from RNA transcripts. During a first-round RT-PCR of the TCR CDR3, the HTBI primer set was used. In TCRdb, the multiplex PCR reads were re-called with MiXCR into one record per CDR3 protein. This sample has hundreds of thousands of distinct CDR3 sequences, with around 21% found just once. Material for sequencing was blood. The receptors shown here come from a man aged 25-40 years with Graves' ophthalmopathy.

The rearrangement joins TRBV6-1 to TRBJ1-1; D call uncertain. The V gene lost 1 base and the J gene lost 0 bases, with 6 bases spanning the gap. The CDR3 contains 14 residues. Looked up from germline, CDR1 is MNHNS and CDR2 is SASEGT. CDR3 nucleotides: TGTGCCAGCAGTGAAGAGTTTTTGAACACTGAAGCTTTCTTT. Translation gives CASSEEFLNTEAFF.

This clonotype was counted at least ten times. The chain recombines TRBV11-2 with TRBJ2-2, with 9 bases that match TRBD2. V was pared by 5 bases and J by 2 bases, with 15 bases of the junction left unmatched. The length of the CDR3 is 19 residues. Germline CDR1 is SGHAT and CDR2 is FQNNGV. The CDR3 spells CASSPEGYAGGPNTGELFF. The CDR3 region has the DNA TGTGCCAGCAGCCCCGAGGGTTATGCGGGAGGGCCCAACACCGGGGAGCTGTTTTTT.

This sequence joins TRBV4-1 and TRBJ2-1, with D hard to call. CDR1 is MGHRA, CDR2 YSYEKL, per germline. V was shortened by 0 bases and J by 2 bases, with 11 bases between the two germline ends. The CDR3 covers 16 residues. DNA of the CDR3: TGCGCCAGCAGCCAAGATCGTAGGACCCCCTACAATGAGCAGTTCTTC. Encoded protein: CASSQDRRTPYNEQFF.

This chain links TRBV19 with TRBJ2-3, with D possibly matching TRBD2 (6 bases). V lost 6 bases to trimming and J lost 1 base, with 14 bases between them. The CDR3 contains 15 residues. Looked up from germline, CDR1 is LNHDA and CDR2 is SQIVND (reference sequence). This chain's CDR3 is CASRLEGYGTDTQYF. CDR3 in DNA: TGTGCCAGTAGATTGGAGGGGTATGGCACAGATACGCAGTATTTT.

This clonotype has ten or more counts. The chain employs TRBV7-2 and TRBJ2-2, with 10 bases aligning to TRBD2. Per the germline V gene, CDR1 is SGHTA and CDR2 is FQGNSA. This CDR3 has 15 amino acids. V shed 1 base, J shed 7 bases, and the junction held 3 bases outside the gene matches. Here the CDR3 reads CASSLVASGGGELFF. Written as DNA, the CDR3 is TGTGCCAGCAGCTTAGTGGCTAGCGGGGGCGGGGAGCTGTTTTTT.

This clonotype was counted ten times or more. The chain recombines TRBV5-1 with TRBJ2-2, with D perhaps TRBD1 (5 bases). The CDR3 covers 16 residues. Germline V gene sequence: CDR1 SGHRS, CDR2 YFSETQ. V lost 0 bases and J lost 4, with 13 bases in between. The CDR3: CASSLAAGLGTGELFF. Written as DNA, the CDR3 is TGCGCCAGCAGCTTGGCGGCAGGGCTTGGCACCGGGGAGCTGTTTTTT. Complete variable domain (other parts from reference TRBV5-1 and TRBJ2-2): KAGVTQTPRYLIKTRGQQVTLSCSPISGHRSVSWYQQTPGQGLQFLFEYFSETQRNKGNFPGRFSGRQFSNSRSEMNVSTLELGDSALYLCASSLAAGLGTGELFFGEGSRLTVL.

J is TRBJ2-6 and V is TRBV5-4, with unresolved D. V lost 6 bases and J lost 0, with 16 bases in between. Germline-derived CDR1 and CDR2 are SGHNT and YYREEE (reference sequence). The CDR3 contains 17 residues. CDR3 loop: CASIKERRTSGANVLTF. Written as DNA, the CDR3 is TGTGCCAGCATCAAGGAGCGTAGGACCTCTGGGGCCAACGTCCTGACTTTC.

The rearrangement links TRBV27 to TRBJ2-3, with D unresolved. Germline V lookup: CDR1 MNHEY, CDR2 SMNVEV (reference sequence). V gave up 3 bases and J gave up 1 base, with 14 bases separating them. The CDR3 is made up of 16 amino acids. The CDR3 coding sequence is TGTGCCAGCAGTTTGGTGTGGCAACCTCGCACAGATACGCAGTATTTT. Translating gives CASSLVWQPRTDTQYF.

Written as DNA, the CDR3 is TGTGCCAGCAGCCCGACAGTGCTCTCCTACAATGAGCAGTTCTTC. This encodes CASSPTVLSYNEQFF. This chain links TRBV7-9 with TRBJ2-1, with a tentative D call TRBD1 (5 bases). Trimming removed 5 bases from V and 0 bases from J, with 11 bases in between. Germline assignment: CDR1 SEHNR and CDR2 FQNEAQ (reference sequence). CDR3 size: 15 residues.

This clonotype was counted between two and nine times. The gene calls are TRBV12-3 or TRBV12-4 and TRBJ1-1; tentatively, D is TRBD1 (5 bases). The CDR3 totals 12 residues. Trimming took 3 bases from V and 9 from J, leaving 11 bases between them. The CDR3 loop reads CASSLWGFQAFF. In nucleotides, the CDR3 is TGTGCCAGCAGTTTGTGGGGGTTCCAAGCTTTCTTT.

This chain joins TRBV7-2 and TRBJ2-3; TRBD2 matches at 8 bases. The CDR3 length is 17 residues. The germline V gene has CDR1 SGHTA and CDR2 FQGNSA. Losses at the gene ends were 2 bases for V and 4 bases for J; bases not matched to a gene: 11. CDR3 residues: CASSLSPGLGFADTQYF. The DNA of the CDR3 is TGTGCCAGCAGCTTAAGTCCGGGACTAGGGTTCGCAGATACGCAGTATTTT. Variable domain in full (rest from reference TRBV7-2 and TRBJ2-3): GAGVSQSPSNKVTEKGKDVELRCDPISGHTALYWYRQSLGQGLEFLIYFQGNSAPDKSGLPSDRFSAERTGGSVSTLTIQRTQQEDSAVYLCASSLSPGLGFADTQYFGPGTRLTVL.

The chain couples TRBV7-3 to TRBJ2-3, with no clear D. V gave up 0 bases and J gave up 3 bases, with 10 bases separating them. The V gene's germline CDR1 is SGHTA and CDR2 FQGTGA. The CDR3 runs to 15 residues. The CDR3 loop reads CASSLTAVGTDTQYF. In DNA, the CDR3 is TGTGCCAGCAGCTTAACGGCTGTCGGTACAGATACGCAGTATTTT. The entire variable domain, with the rest obtained from reference TRBV7-3 and TRBJ2-3, is as follows: GAGVSQTPSNKVTEKGKYVELRCDPISGHTALYWYRQSLGQGPEFLIYFQGTGAADDSGLPNDRFFAVRPEGSVSTLKIQRTERGDSAVYLCASSLTAVGTDTQYFGPGTRLTVL.

This clonotype was counted at least ten times. The chain recombines TRBV28 with TRBJ1-1; D not certain. Germline lookup yields CDR1 MDHEN and CDR2 SYDVKM. Trimming removed 6 bases from V and 2 bases from J, with 13 bases in between. The CDR3 has 14 amino acids. The CDR3 spells CASSLFLPNTEAFF. For the CDR3, the DNA is TGTGCCAGCAGCCTCTTTCTCCCAAACACTGAAGCTTTCTTT.

The table lists this clonotype with a few counts. The chain has TRBV18 and TRBJ2-7, with 7 bases matching TRBD1. The V and J ends lost 2 bases and 3 bases, in that order; junction bases with no gene match: 7. Germline-derived CDR1 and CDR2 are KGHSH and LQKENI. This CDR3 has 15 amino acids. The CDR3: CASSPTGARGYEQYF. CDR3 DNA: TGTGCCAGCTCACCAACAGGGGCGCGCGGCTACGAGCAGTACTTC.

The chain has TRBV6-2 or TRBV6-3 and TRBJ1-5; TRBD1 agrees at 7 bases. V gave up 5 bases and J gave up 7 bases; unmatched junction bases: 11. This CDR3 region has 15 residues. The germline V gene has CDR1 MNHEY and CDR2 SVGEGT. The CDR3 coding sequence is TGTGCCAGCAGTCCCTCGACAGGGCCGAAGCAGCCCCAGCATTTT. Its translation: CASSPSTGPKQPQHF.

The rearrangement links TRBV9 to TRBJ2-5; D gene ambiguous. CDR1 is SGDLS and CDR2 is YYNGEE in the germline V gene. This CDR3 has 15 residues. The V and J ends lost 0 bases and 2 bases respectively, with 11 bases between them. The CDR3 DNA reads as TGTGCCAGCAGCGTAGGGAGTCTTAGGCAAGAGACCCAGTACTTC. Residues: CASSVGSLRQETQYF.

Concerning this clonotype itself: Given a much more abundant clone one base away, this may be a read error. The J gene is TRBJ1-1, the V gene TRBV7-2; weak D call: TRBD1 (6 bases). Germline V lookup: CDR1 SGHTA, CDR2 FQGNSA. The CDR3 contains 15 residues. As DNA, the CDR3 is TGTGCCAGCAGCTTAGCGGCAGGGGCGCACACTGAAGCTCTCTTT. Its translation: CASSLAAGAHTEALF.

This clonotype was recorded many times. The rearrangement uses TRBV3-1 and TRBJ2-1, with D uncertain. V gave up 4 bases and J gave up 5 bases, with 15 bases separating them. The CDR3 has 15 residues. Germline assignment: CDR1 LGHDT and CDR2 YNNKEL (reference sequence). CDR3 nucleotides: TGTGCCAGCAGCCTTCGGACGTATACTCACAATGAGCAGTTCTTC. As protein: CASSLRTYTHNEQFF.

This chain connects TRBV7-9 to TRBJ1-4; D gene ambiguous. Trimming took 3 bases from V and 3 from J, leaving 11 bases between them. The germline V gene encodes CDR1 SEHNR and CDR2 FQNEAQ (reference sequence). The CDR3 consists of 15 residues. As DNA, the CDR3 is TGTGCCAGCAGCTTGGGCCCTGGGGCTAATGAAAAACTGTTTTTT. Amino acids: CASSLGPGANEKLFF. The full variable domain, in which reference TRBV7-9 and TRBJ1-4 provide the parts outside the CDR3, is DTGVSQNPRHKITKRGQNVTFRCDPISEHNRLYWYRQTLGQGPEFLTYFQNEAQLEKSRLLSDRFSAERPKGSFSTLEIQRTEQGDSAMYLCASSLGPGANEKLFFGSGTQLSVL.

The gene calls are TRBV7-8 and TRBJ2-1, with TRBD2 matching 10 bases. This CDR3 comprises 16 residues. V gave up 5 bases and J gave up 3 bases; unmatched junction bases: 7. From germline, CDR1 is SGHVS and CDR2 FQNEAQ. CDR3 bases: TGTGCCAGCAGCGCCCGGACTAGCGGTTACTACAATGAGCAGTTCTTC. It yields the protein CASSARTSGYYNEQFF.

The genes are TRBV27 and TRBJ1-5, with TRBD1 as a possible D gene (5 bases). The germline CDR1 and CDR2 sequences are MNHEY and SMNVEV (reference sequence). V lost 5 bases and J lost 5, with 19 bases in between. CDR3 length: 16 amino acids. CDR3 DNA sequence: TGTGCCAGCAGTCCGATATACAGGTTAGGGTATCAGCCCCAGCATTTT. Translating it yields CASSPIYRLGYQPQHF.

This clonotype was observed many times. The gene calls are TRBV30 and TRBJ2-2; D might be TRBD1 or TRBD2, each matching 6 bases. There are 14 residues in the CDR3. V shed 2 bases and J shed 4 bases, with 11 bases lying between them. Germline lookup yields CDR1 GTSNPN and CDR2 SVGIG (reference sequence). The CDR3 spells CAWSLRGVTGELFF. The CDR3, as DNA: TGTGCCTGGAGTTTAAGGGGGGTCACCGGGGAGCTGTTTTTT.

This clonotype was counted between two and nine times. This chain links TRBV20-1 with TRBJ1-6, with D uncertain. Deletions cut 0 bases from V and 0 bases from J, with 9 bases between. Per the germline V gene, CDR1 is DFQATT and CDR2 is SNEGSKA (reference sequence). The CDR3 extends over 16 amino acids. In nucleotides, the CDR3 is TGCAGTGCTAGAGACATAGAGAGCTCCTATAATTCACCCCTCCACTTT. This codes for CSARDIESSYNSPLHF.

This chain connects TRBV28 to TRBJ1-2; D not resolved. This CDR3 spans 14 amino acids. Trimming stripped 8 bases from V and 3 bases from J, with 16 bases between. Germline CDR1 reads MDHEN; CDR2 reads SYDVKM. Written as DNA, the CDR3 is TGTGCCAGCGCCCCTGCGGCAGACTACTATGGCTACACCTTC. This translates into CASAPAADYYGYTF.

This clonotype appeared many times. The rearrangement joins TRBV18 to TRBJ1-1; D is possibly TRBD1 (6 bases). V was shortened by 6 bases and J by 3 bases, with 11 bases between the two germline ends. The CDR3 totals 13 residues. Germline CDR1 and CDR2: KGHSH and LQKENI. CDR3: CASSGGTDTEAFF. The CDR3 nucleotides read TGTGCCAGCTCCGGGGGCACCGACACTGAAGCTTTCTTT.

This clonotype was counted many times. This rearrangement joins TRBV7-2 to TRBJ2-7; 9 bases align to TRBD2. The CDR3 is 15 residues long. V was clipped by 1 base and J by 5 bases; unmatched bases: 6. Germline values: CDR1 SGHTA, CDR2 FQGNSA. The CDR3 sequence is CASSLVVSGSHEQYF. The CDR3 nucleotides read TGTGCCAGCAGCTTAGTCGTTAGCGGGAGCCACGAGCAGTACTTC.

This clonotype was counted only a few times. The V gene is TRBV11-2, the J gene TRBJ1-4; D might be TRBD1 (6 bases). The CDR3 covers 16 residues. V gave up 3 bases and J gave up 0 bases, with 11 bases separating them. Germline V CDR1 and CDR2: SGHAT, FQNNGV. CDR3: CASSFHRATTNEKLFF. The CDR3, as DNA: TGTGCCAGCAGCTTTCACAGGGCAACAACTAATGAAAAACTGTTTTTT.